One and the same sample provided the 15 T cell receptor beta chains below, sequenced in a study of T cells in Graves' hyperthyroidism and ophthalmopathy. RNA transcripts were the template for amplifying TCR beta CDR3 regions. A set of HTBI primers served as the primers for a first-round RT-PCR of the TCR CDR3. TCRdb reanalysed the multiplex PCR reads using MiXCR and keeps one entry per CDR3 protein. The data hold around 620,000 distinct CDR3 sequences, with approximately 15% observed a single time. The sample consisted of blood. Receptor source: a woman aged 18-29 years with Graves' ophthalmopathy.

This clonotype showed up many times. The gene calls are TRBV18 and TRBJ2-7; D might be TRBD1 or TRBD2, each matching 5 bases. CDR1 and CDR2 from the germline V gene are KGHSH and LQKENI. Trimming cost V 6 bases and J 2 bases, with 14 bases left between them. CDR3 length: 14 residues. The CDR3 here is CASSPRDLAYEQYF. CDR3 coding DNA: TGTGCCAGCTCTCCCAGGGACCTCGCCTACGAGCAGTACTTC.

This clonotype was seen a handful of times. The chain links TRBV7-9 to TRBJ1-6; a possible D gene is TRBD1 (6 bases). This CDR3 spans 15 amino acids. Looked up from germline, CDR1 is SEHNR and CDR2 is FQNEAQ (reference sequence). Between the trimmed V and J ends, which lost 3 bases and 9 bases, there was a span of 15 bases. CDR3 sequence: CASSFLMTRGSPLHF. CDR3 coding DNA: TGTGCCAGCAGCTTCCTTATGACCAGGGGTTCACCCCTCCACTTT.

This chain joins TRBV4-1 and TRBJ2-7, with TRBD1 matching 9 bases. Germline CDR1 is MGHRA and CDR2 is YSYEKL. V shed 6 bases and J 1 base; nucleotides not matched to a gene: 7. The CDR3 has 15 amino acids. In nucleotides, the CDR3 is TGCGCCAGCAGAAGCACCGGGACAGGGTCCTACGAGCAGTACTTC. This gives the protein CASRSTGTGSYEQYF.

This clonotype was found many times. The gene calls are TRBV11-1 and TRBJ2-4; perhaps TRBD2 as D (5 bases). This CDR3 has 16 residues. Germline V lookup: CDR1 SGHAT, CDR2 FQDESV (reference sequence). V shed 5 bases and J shed 7 bases, with 21 bases lying between them. The CDR3 nucleotides read TGTGCCAGCAGCCATTACCGCGATCTAGCTTCCAACATTCAGTACTTC. Translated: CASSHYRDLASNIQYF.

The sample holds many counts of this clonotype. V is TRBV29-1 and J is TRBJ2-5; 9 bases agree with TRBD2. V shed 3 bases, J shed 4 bases, and the junction held 12 bases outside the gene matches. The CDR3 runs to 16 residues. Per the germline V gene, CDR1 is SQVTM and CDR2 is ANQGSEA. In DNA form, the CDR3 reads TGCAGCGTTGATTTAAGCCGGGGACTAGCCTCAGAGACCCAGTACTTC. It yields the protein CSVDLSRGLASETQYF.

As to this clonotype: A much more abundant neighbour one base away suggests this may be a read error. The rearrangement links TRBV5-8 to TRBJ2-1; D might be TRBD1 (5 bases). CDR1 SGHTS and CDR2 YDEGEE come from the germline V gene. The germline V and J ends were trimmed by 0 bases and 7 bases, with 17 bases remaining between them. CDR3 length: 16 residues. CDR3 in DNA: TGTGCCAGCAGCTTGGGGGCAGGGCCGAGGCCTAATGAGCAGTTCTTC. Translating it yields CASSLGAGPRPNEQFF.

This clonotype was seen many times. The chain uses TRBV27 and TRBJ1-2; 10 bases match TRBD1. J was trimmed by 2 bases and V by 1 base; bases with no gene match: 1. From germline, CDR1 is MNHEY and CDR2 SMNVEV (reference sequence). The CDR3 spans 15 residues. The chain's CDR3 is CASSLWGQGNYGYTF. Written as DNA, the CDR3 is TGTGCCAGCAGTTTATGGGGACAGGGGAACTATGGCTACACCTTC.

On this clonotype itself: This could be a read error, since a much larger clone is one nucleotide away. The chain recombines TRBV14 with TRBJ2-7; 7 nucleotides match TRBD1. The V gene's germline CDR1 is SGHDN and CDR2 FVKESK. V shed 2 bases and J 6 bases; nucleotides not matched to a gene: 10. This CDR3 has 15 residues. CDR3 sequence reads: CASSQSTGTACEQYF. The CDR3, as DNA: TGTGCCAGCAGCCAATCCACCGGGACAGCTTGCGAGCAGTACTTC.

The genes are TRBV14 and TRBJ1-1, with TRBD1 matching over 7 bases. Trimming took 0 bases from V and 5 from J; bases not matched to a gene: 9. This CDR3 has 16 amino acids. Per the germline V gene, CDR1 is SGHDN and CDR2 is FVKESK. This CDR3 reads CASSQEEGAAGTEAFF. The DNA for the CDR3 is TGTGCCAGCAGCCAAGAAGAGGGGGCCGCGGGGACTGAAGCTTTCTTT.

This clonotype was detected ten times or more. This CDR3 reads CASSQDAEKLFF. DNA of the CDR3: TGTGCCAGCAGCCAAGACGCGGAAAAACTGTTTTTT. The gene calls are TRBV14 and TRBJ1-4; D is unclear. Trimming took 0 bases from V and 8 from J, leaving 4 bases between them. The CDR3 is 12 residues long. The V gene's germline CDR1 is SGHDN and CDR2 FVKESK. Based on the CDR3 plus reference TRBV14 and TRBJ1-4, the full variable domain is EAGVTQFPSHSVIEKGQTVTLRCDPISGHDNLYWYRRVMGKEIKFLLHFVKESKQDESGMPNNRFLAERTGGTYSTLKVQPAELEDSGVYFCASSQDAEKLFFGSGTQLSVL.

The chain employs TRBV5-6 and TRBJ2-7, with D possibly TRBD2 on 5 matching bases. With 2 bases removed from V and 3 bases from J, the gap between germline ends came to 15 bases. Germline assignment: CDR1 SGHDT and CDR2 YYEEEE. The CDR3 has 15 amino acids. CDR3 in amino acids: CASSFGLANFYEQYF. CDR3 DNA sequence: TGTGCCAGCAGCTTTGGTTTAGCGAATTTCTACGAGCAGTACTTC. Full variable domain (rest looked up from reference TRBV5-6 and TRBJ2-7): DAGVTQSPTHLIKTRGQQVTLRCSPKSGHDTVSWYQQALGQGPQFIFQYYEEEERQRGNFPDRFSGHQFPNYSSELNVNALLLGDSALYLCASSFGLANFYEQYFGPGTRLTVT.

This clonotype was detected ten times or more. The chain uses TRBV7-8 and TRBJ2-2; D gene ambiguous. Between the trimmed V and J ends, which lost 4 bases and 4 bases, there was a span of 10 bases. The CDR3 consists of 14 residues. The germline V gene encodes CDR1 SGHVS and CDR2 FQNEAQ. The CDR3 loop is CASSSHRVTGELFF. The CDR3 nucleotides read TGTGCCAGCAGCTCCCATCGGGTCACCGGGGAGCTGTTTTTT.

This clonotype was detected many times. The chain has TRBV4-3 and TRBJ1-1, with 7 positions matching TRBD1. CDR1 and CDR2 from the germline V gene are LGHNA and YSLEER. This CDR3 is built from 14 residues. V was pared by 4 bases and J by 4 bases, with 6 bases of the junction left unmatched. CDR3 in DNA: TGCGCCAGCAGCCGTGACAGGGAGAGCACTGAAGCTTTCTTT. Translation: CASSRDRESTEAFF.

J is TRBJ2-1 and V is TRBV30; 9 bases are a match to TRBD2. Looked up from germline, CDR1 is GTSNPN and CDR2 is SVGIG (reference sequence). V lost 3 bases and J lost 4; bases outside the gene matches: 10. This CDR3 contains 16 residues. The CDR3 region is CAWSPAPTSGYNEQFF. In DNA, the CDR3 is TGTGCCTGGAGCCCCGCGCCGACTAGCGGTTACAATGAGCAGTTCTTC.

This clonotype has ten or more counts. The chain is built from TRBV27 and TRBJ2-7; D is uncertain. The CDR3 covers 17 residues. With 3 bases removed from V and 0 bases from J, the gap between germline ends came to 18 bases. Germline V gives CDR1 MNHEY, CDR2 SMNVEV (reference sequence). The CDR3 loop is CASSFNPRIPHSYEQYF. DNA of the CDR3: TGTGCCAGCAGTTTCAACCCCCGTATTCCCCACTCCTACGAGCAGTACTTC.